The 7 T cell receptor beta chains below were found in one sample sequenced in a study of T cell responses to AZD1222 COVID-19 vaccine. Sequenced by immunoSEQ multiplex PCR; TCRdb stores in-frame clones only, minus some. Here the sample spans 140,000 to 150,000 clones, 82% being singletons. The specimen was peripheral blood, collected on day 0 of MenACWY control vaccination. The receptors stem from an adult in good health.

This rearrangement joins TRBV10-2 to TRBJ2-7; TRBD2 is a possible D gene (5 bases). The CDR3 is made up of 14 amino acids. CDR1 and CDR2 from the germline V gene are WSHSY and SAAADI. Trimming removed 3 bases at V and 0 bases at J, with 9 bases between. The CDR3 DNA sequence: TGCGCCAGCAGTGATCCGACTAACTCCTACGAGCAGTACTTC. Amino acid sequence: CASSDPTNSYEQYF.

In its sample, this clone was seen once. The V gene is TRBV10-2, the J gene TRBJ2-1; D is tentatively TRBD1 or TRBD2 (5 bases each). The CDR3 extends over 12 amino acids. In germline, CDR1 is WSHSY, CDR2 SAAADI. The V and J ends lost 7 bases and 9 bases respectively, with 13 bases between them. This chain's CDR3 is CASTRGGVEQFF. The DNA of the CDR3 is TGCGCCAGCACCCGGGGCGGCGTTGAGCAGTTCTTC.

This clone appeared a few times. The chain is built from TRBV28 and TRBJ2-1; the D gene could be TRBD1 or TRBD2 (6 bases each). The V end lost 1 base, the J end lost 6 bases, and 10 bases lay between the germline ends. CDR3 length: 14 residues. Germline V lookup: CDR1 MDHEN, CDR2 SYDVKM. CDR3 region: CASSLSGAPNEQFF. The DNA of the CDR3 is TGTGCCAGCAGTTTATCGGGGGCGCCCAATGAGCAGTTCTTC.

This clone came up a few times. CDR3 protein: CASSLGSGNQPQHF. The CDR3 nucleotides are TGTGCCAGCAGCTTAGGATCGGGGAATCAGCCCCAGCATTTT. The rearrangement joins TRBV11-2 to TRBJ1-5; no definite D call. V was clipped by 1 base and J by 4 bases, with 8 bases between them. This CDR3 comprises 14 residues. CDR1 SGHAT and CDR2 FQNNGV come from the germline V gene.

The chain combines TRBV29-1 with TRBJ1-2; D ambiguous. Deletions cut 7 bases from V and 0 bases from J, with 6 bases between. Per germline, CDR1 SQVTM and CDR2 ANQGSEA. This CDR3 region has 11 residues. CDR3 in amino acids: CSARANYGYTF. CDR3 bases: TGCAGCGCTCGGGCTAACTATGGCTACACCTTC.

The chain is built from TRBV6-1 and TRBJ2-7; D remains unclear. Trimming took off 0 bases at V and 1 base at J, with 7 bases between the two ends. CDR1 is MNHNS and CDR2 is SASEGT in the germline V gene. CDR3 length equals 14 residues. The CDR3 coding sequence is TGTGCCAGCAGTGAAGCCCCCGAATCCTACGAGCAGTACGTC. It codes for CASSEAPESYEQYV.

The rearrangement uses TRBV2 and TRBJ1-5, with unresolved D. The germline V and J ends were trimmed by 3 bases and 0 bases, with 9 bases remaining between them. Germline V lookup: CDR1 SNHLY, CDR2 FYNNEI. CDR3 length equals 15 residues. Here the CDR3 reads CASSDGINSNQPQHF. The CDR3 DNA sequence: TGTGCCAGCAGTGACGGAATAAATAGCAATCAGCCCCAGCATTTT.